This T cell receptor (beta chain) was identified during a study of blood T cell repertoires in COVID-19. In this sample, this clone turned up once. Ages ranged from about 18 to 89 years, with residence in more than 20 US areas. What the recovered Cohort 3 donors had was two negative PCRs, clearance, or symptom resolution. The CDR3 is made up of 16 amino acids. Germline V lookup: CDR1 SEHNR, CDR2 FQNEAQ (reference sequence). J gave up 4 bases and V 5 bases, and 11 bases lay outside the gene matches. In the original analysis: Reference gene primer amplification in the assay estimated nucleated cell counts. Method: immunoSEQ multiplex PCR; TCRdb's copy keeps in-frame clones and lacks some. The V and J calls and clone size come from that table; D and trimming were worked out from the DNA. The profile shows around 250,000 clones, around 82% of them singletons.

J is TRBJ1-1 and V is TRBV7-9, with 9 bases that match TRBD1. Sequencing used PBMCs or T cells enriched from blood (not recorded which). This clonotype was obtained from a man between 45 and 60 years old who had recovered from COVID-19. This chain's CDR3 is CASSLRNRGRFTEAFF. The CDR3 DNA reads as TGTGCCAGCAGCCTTAGAAACAGGGGGCGATTCACTGAAGCTTTCTTT.